This entry lists 24 T cell receptor beta chains sequenced from one sample in a study of T-cell reconstitution after alpha-beta-depleted transplantation in children. Researchers prepared the TCRbeta library using unique molecular identifiers, the study reports. One entry per CDR3 protein results from TCRdb running MiXCR on the PCR reads. The sample carries 670,000 or so distinct CDR3 sequences, about an eighth recorded once. The sequences come from PBMCs, collected before TCRalphabeta/CD19-depleted stem cell transplant. These receptors were collected from a girl aged 2 to 10 with congenital amegakaryocytic thrombocytopenia, due to receive a stem cell transplant.

This clonotype was observed a handful of times. This sequence joins TRBV5-1 and TRBJ2-1, with D possibly matching TRBD1 (6 bases). Looked up from germline, CDR1 is SGHRS and CDR2 is YFSETQ. The CDR3 loop spans 16 amino acids. The V and J ends lost 2 bases and 4 bases respectively, with 16 bases between them. The CDR3 DNA is TGCGCCAGCAGCTTCTACAGGGACGTTGCATACAATGAGCAGTTCTTC. This encodes CASSFYRDVAYNEQFF.

This clonotype was counted a few times. The J gene is TRBJ2-5, the V gene TRBV25-1; the D gene is possibly TRBD1 (5 bases). Trimming took off 4 bases at V and 5 bases at J, with 14 bases between the two ends. This CDR3 has 14 residues. Germline CDR1 reads MGHDK; CDR2 reads SYGVNS. The CDR3 sequence: CASSVLGALETQYF. The CDR3 DNA sequence: TGTGCCAGCAGTGTCCTAGGGGCTTTGGAGACCCAGTACTTC.

This clonotype was recorded at least ten times. This sequence joins TRBV20-1 and TRBJ2-5; 7 bases are shared with TRBD2. J lost 4 bases, V lost 3 bases, and 8 bases had no gene match. The CDR3 is made up of 14 amino acids. CDR1 DFQATT and CDR2 SNEGSKA come from the germline V gene (reference sequence). CDR3 loop: CSASSGTTRETQYF. CDR3 coding DNA: TGCAGTGCTAGTTCGGGGACTACCCGAGAGACCCAGTACTTC.

This clonotype was detected only a few times. In nucleotides, the CDR3 is TGTGCCAGCAGCCTCCCCTCCTTCCCAGTGAGGGAGCAGTACTTC. Amino acid sequence: CASSLPSFPVREQYF. J is TRBJ2-7 and V is TRBV12-3 or TRBV12-4; D not resolved. Deletions cut 6 bases from V and 7 bases from J, with 22 bases between. The CDR3 extends over 15 amino acids.

This clonotype occurred many times. The chain couples TRBV15 to TRBJ2-4; the D is unclear. V was shortened by 0 bases and J by 13 bases, with 13 bases between the two germline ends. Germline assignment: CDR1 LNHNV and CDR2 YYDKDF (reference sequence). The CDR3 contains 13 residues. CDR3 protein: CATSRDRVKLQYF. CDR3 sequence (DNA): TGTGCCACCAGCAGAGATCGGGTGAAGCTCCAGTACTTC. Together with reference TRBV15 and TRBJ2-4, the CDR3 gives the full variable domain: DAMVIQNPRYQVTQFGKPVTLSCSQTLNHNVMYWYQQKSSQAPKLLFHYYDKDFNNEADTPDNFQSRRPNTSFCFLDIRSPGLGDTAMYLCATSRDRVKLQYFGAGTRLSVL.

This clonotype was seen a handful of times. The chain recombines TRBV12-3 or TRBV12-4 with TRBJ2-1; possibly TRBD2 for D (6 bases). The CDR3 spans 14 residues. Trimming removed 8 bases at V and 7 bases at J, with 18 bases between. CDR3 region: CASHDPEGRNEQFF. The DNA of the CDR3 is TGTGCCAGCCATGACCCGGAGGGCAGAAATGAGCAGTTCTTC.

The sample holds many counts of this clonotype. The chain recombines TRBV6-1 with TRBJ1-1; D uncertain. The germline CDR1 and CDR2 sequences are MNHNS and SASEGT. CDR3 length equals 13 residues. V shed 5 bases and J shed 7 bases, with 14 bases lying between them. This chain's CDR3 is CASSQTDGSEAFF. As DNA, the CDR3 is TGTGCCAGCAGTCAGACGGACGGTAGTGAAGCTTTCTTT.

This clonotype was recorded many times. This sequence joins TRBV20-1 and TRBJ2-3, with D hard to call. From germline, CDR1 is DFQATT and CDR2 SNEGSKA (reference sequence). The ends were cut back, 1 base at V and 5 bases at J, with 10 bases in the middle. The CDR3 runs 13 residues. The CDR3 spells CSARGSWGDTQYF. The CDR3 nucleotides are TGCAGTGCTAGAGGGAGCTGGGGAGATACGCAGTATTTT.

This clonotype was seen a few times. The J gene is TRBJ2-1, the V gene TRBV15; 8 bases map to TRBD2. Per the germline V gene, CDR1 is LNHNV and CDR2 is YYDKDF (reference sequence). After removal of 0 bases from V and 4 bases from J, the junction contained 17 bases not matched to a gene. This CDR3 spans 20 amino acids. In DNA form, the CDR3 reads TGTGCCACCAGCAGAGATACACGTCGACTCGTCCAGCGGGAGTACAATGAGCAGTTCTTC. It specifies CATSRDTRRLVQREYNEQFF.

The chain combines TRBV10-3 with TRBJ2-3; D not certain. Trimming shortened V by 0 bases and J by 0 bases, and 10 bases separated the two germline ends. The germline V gene encodes CDR1 ENHRY and CDR2 SYGVKD. This CDR3 comprises 16 residues. CDR3 in DNA: TGTGCCATCAGTGAGTCGTGGGCCCGAAGCACAGATACGCAGTATTTT. This sequence encodes CAISESWARSTDTQYF.

This clonotype was found many times. This chain uses TRBV24-1 with TRBJ2-1; weak D call: TRBD2 (5 bases). V lost 4 bases to trimming and J lost 0 bases, with 9 bases between them. The CDR3 is made up of 15 amino acids. Germline V gene sequence: CDR1 KGHDR, CDR2 SFDVKD. CDR3 sequence: CATSERRFSYNEQFF. The CDR3, as DNA: TGTGCCACCAGTGAAAGGAGGTTCTCCTACAATGAGCAGTTCTTC.

This clonotype was recorded many times. The rearrangement links TRBV20-1 to TRBJ2-3, with 7 positions matching TRBD1. This CDR3 is 16 amino acids long. V shed 5 bases, J shed 0 bases, and the junction held 11 bases outside the gene matches. CDR1 and CDR2 (germline): DFQATT, SNEGSKA (reference sequence). DNA of the CDR3: TGCAGTGCTGGGGACAGACGGGACACAAGCACAGATACGCAGTATTTT. Encoded protein: CSAGDRRDTSTDTQYF.

This clonotype was recorded many times. The genes are TRBV29-1 and TRBJ2-3; no clear D. Germline CDR1 SQVTM, CDR2 ANQGSEA. V shed 4 bases and J shed 2 bases, with 4 bases lying between them. The CDR3 runs to 11 residues. DNA for the CDR3: TGCAGCGTTGGGGTCACAGATACGCAGTATTTT. It encodes CSVGVTDTQYF.

This clonotype was picked up many times. The chain couples TRBV6-1 to TRBJ2-3; 9 bases fit TRBD1. Trimming at V came to 7 bases and at J to 4 bases, leaving 9 bases not matched to a gene. Germline V lookup: CDR1 MNHNS, CDR2 SASEGT. There are 15 residues in the CDR3. The CDR3 is CASTQRDRDADTQYF. The CDR3 coding sequence is TGTGCCAGCACCCAAAGGGACAGGGATGCAGATACGCAGTATTTT.

The table lists this clonotype with many counts. The chain carries TRBV12-3 or TRBV12-4 and TRBJ2-5; D remains ambiguous. This CDR3 is built from 13 residues. Trimming shortened V by 3 bases and J by 3 bases, and 8 bases separated the two germline ends. CDR3 amino acids: CASSLVSKETQYF. The CDR3 DNA sequence: TGTGCCAGCAGTTTGGTATCCAAAGAGACCCAGTACTTC.

In this sample, this clonotype turned up a few times. V is TRBV12-5 and J is TRBJ2-7; 10 nucleotides match TRBD2. The CDR3 covers 18 residues. Germline V gene lookup returns CDR1 LGHNT and CDR2 FRNRAP. Germline trimming cut 0 bases from V and 7 bases from J; bases unmatched to any gene: 15. This CDR3 reads CASGLVPLAGERVGEQYF. Written as DNA, the CDR3 is TGTGCTAGTGGTTTGGTACCTCTAGCGGGGGAGAGAGTGGGTGAGCAGTACTTC.

This clonotype was detected many times. V is TRBV12-3 or TRBV12-4 and J is TRBJ2-3; TRBD2 aligns across 7 bases. The CDR3 length is 14 residues. V lost 2 bases, J lost 4 bases, and 3 bases stayed unmatched. In nucleotides, the CDR3 is TGTGCCAGCAGTTTACCCGGGAGGCCAGATACGCAGTATTTT. Translating it yields CASSLPGRPDTQYF.

The V gene is TRBV5-1, the J gene TRBJ2-3; perhaps D is TRBD1 or TRBD2 (5 bases each). The V gene lost 2 bases and the J gene lost 4 bases, with 11 bases spanning the gap. Germline V gene sequence: CDR1 SGHRS, CDR2 YFSETQ. The CDR3 consists of 14 residues. The chain's CDR3 is CASSFGGPSDTQYF. The CDR3 nucleotides read TGCGCCAGCAGCTTTGGGGGTCCGTCAGATACGCAGTATTTT.

Many counts were recorded for this clonotype. The chain carries TRBV20-1 and TRBJ2-1; no clear D. This CDR3 region has 13 residues. The germline gives CDR1 DFQATT, CDR2 SNEGSKA (reference sequence). Trimming stripped 4 bases from V and 0 bases from J, with 7 bases between. For the CDR3, the DNA is TGCAGTGCTACTAAGGCCTCCTACAATGAGCAGTTCTTC. This translates into CSATKASYNEQFF.

The chain employs TRBV12-3 or TRBV12-4 and TRBJ2-3; a possible D gene is TRBD2 (6 bases). This CDR3 is built from 12 residues. Deletions cut 0 bases from V and 10 bases from J, with 8 bases between. CDR3 bases: TGTGCCAGCAGTTTAGCCCGGGAGCCGCAGTATTTT. As protein: CASSLAREPQYF.

This clonotype was observed many times. The chain has TRBV25-1 and TRBJ2-3, with D possibly matching TRBD2 (6 bases). The CDR3 is 15 amino acids. Between the trimmed V and J ends, which lost 1 base and 7 bases, there was a span of 15 bases. The germline V gene encodes CDR1 MGHDK and CDR2 SYGVNS. CDR3 bases: TGTGCCAGCAGTGAATTGGGACGGGGGACGAATACGCAGTATTTT. Translating it yields CASSELGRGTNTQYF.

This clonotype was found a few times. The chain combines TRBV7-2 with TRBJ2-5; 7 bases are a match to TRBD1. The trim removed 2 bases at V and 5 bases at J, leaving 5 bases unmatched. Germline CDR1 is SGHTA and CDR2 is FQGNSA. The CDR3 runs to 14 residues. DNA of the CDR3: TGTGCCAGCAGCTTACGACAGGGCCCTGAGACCCAGTACTTC. Its protein product is CASSLRQGPETQYF.

This clonotype turned up a few times. The chain employs TRBV12-3 or TRBV12-4 and TRBJ1-1; D is undetermined. Trimming cost V 2 bases and J 5 bases, with 15 bases left between them. The length of the CDR3 is 15 residues. The CDR3 DNA sequence: TGTGCCAGCAGTTTATACAGCCGTTTCGGTACTGAAGCTTTCTTT. Translating it yields CASSLYSRFGTEAFF.

This clonotype was detected only a few times. The chain links TRBV7-9 to TRBJ2-1, with 10 bases lining up with TRBD2. The CDR3 is made up of 17 amino acids. The ends lost 11 bases at V and 3 bases at J; junction bases unmatched: 16. Germline V gene data show CDR1 as SEHNR and CDR2 as FQNEAQ (reference sequence). The chain's CDR3 is CAGSGIAGGTNYNEQFF. CDR3 in DNA: TGTGCCGGATCGGGCATAGCGGGAGGAACTAACTACAATGAGCAGTTCTTC.